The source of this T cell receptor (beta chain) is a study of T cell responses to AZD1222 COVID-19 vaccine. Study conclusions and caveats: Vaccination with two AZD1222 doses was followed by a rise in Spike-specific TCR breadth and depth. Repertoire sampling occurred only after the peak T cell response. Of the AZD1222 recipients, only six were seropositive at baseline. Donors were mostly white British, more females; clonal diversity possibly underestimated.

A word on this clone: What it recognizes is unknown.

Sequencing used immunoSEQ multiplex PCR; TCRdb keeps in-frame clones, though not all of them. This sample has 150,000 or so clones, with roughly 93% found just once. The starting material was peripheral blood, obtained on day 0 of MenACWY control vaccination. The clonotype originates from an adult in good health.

The CDR3 DNA follows: TGTGCCAGTAGTTCCCATCGGGGGCGTACCTACAATGAGCAGTTCTTC. Residues: CASSSHRGRTYNEQFF. The chain couples TRBV19 to TRBJ2-1; perhaps D is TRBD1 or TRBD2 (6 bases each). CDR1 LNHDA and CDR2 SQIVND come from the germline V gene (reference sequence). V lost 5 bases to trimming and J lost 2 bases, with 16 bases between them. The CDR3 runs 16 residues.